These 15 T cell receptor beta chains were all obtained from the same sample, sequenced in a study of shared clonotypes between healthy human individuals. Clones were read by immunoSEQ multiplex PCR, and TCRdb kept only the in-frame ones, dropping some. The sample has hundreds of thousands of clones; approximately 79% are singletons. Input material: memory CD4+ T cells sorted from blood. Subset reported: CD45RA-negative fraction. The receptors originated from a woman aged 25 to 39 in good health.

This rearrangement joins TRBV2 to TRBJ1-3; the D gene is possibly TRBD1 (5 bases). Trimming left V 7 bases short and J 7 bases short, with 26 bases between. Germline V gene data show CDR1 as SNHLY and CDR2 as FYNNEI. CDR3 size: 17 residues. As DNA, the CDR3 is TGTGCCAGCACCCCCAGATCCGGGGCGAGAGGGGTGAACACCATATATTTT. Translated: CASTPRSGARGVNTIYF.

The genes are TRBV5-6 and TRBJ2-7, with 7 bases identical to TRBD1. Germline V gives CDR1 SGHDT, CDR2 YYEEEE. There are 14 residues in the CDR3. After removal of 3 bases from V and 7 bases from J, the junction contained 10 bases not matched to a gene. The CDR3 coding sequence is TGTGCCAGCAGCTATCAGACAGGGCGGAGTGAGCAGTACTTC. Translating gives CASSYQTGRSEQYF.

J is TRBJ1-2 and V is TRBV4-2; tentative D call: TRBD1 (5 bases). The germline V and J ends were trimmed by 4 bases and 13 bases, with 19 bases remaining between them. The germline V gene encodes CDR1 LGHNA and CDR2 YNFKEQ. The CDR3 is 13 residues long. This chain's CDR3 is CASSPNEDRGLTF. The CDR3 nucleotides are TGTGCCAGCAGCCCAAATGAAGACCGGGGCCTCACCTTC.

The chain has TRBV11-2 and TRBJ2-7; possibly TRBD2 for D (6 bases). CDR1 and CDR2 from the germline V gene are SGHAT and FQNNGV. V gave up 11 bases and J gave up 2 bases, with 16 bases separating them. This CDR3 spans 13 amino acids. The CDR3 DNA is TGTGCCCCGGACGGGGGAACCACCTACGAGCAGTACTTC. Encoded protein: CAPDGGTTYEQYF.

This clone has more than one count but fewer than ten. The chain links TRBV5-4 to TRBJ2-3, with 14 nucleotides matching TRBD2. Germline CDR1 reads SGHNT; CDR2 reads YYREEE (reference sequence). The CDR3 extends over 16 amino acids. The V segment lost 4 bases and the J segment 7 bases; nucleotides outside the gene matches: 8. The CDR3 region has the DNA TGTGCCAGCAGCGGGGGGACTAGCGGGAGTGGGAATACGCAGTATTTT. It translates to CASSGGTSGSGNTQYF.

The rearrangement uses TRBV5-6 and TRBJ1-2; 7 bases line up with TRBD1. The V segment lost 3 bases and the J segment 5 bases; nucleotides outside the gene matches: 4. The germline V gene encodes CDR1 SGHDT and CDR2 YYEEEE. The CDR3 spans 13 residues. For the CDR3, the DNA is TGTGCCAGCAGCTACACAGGGGTTTATGGCTACACCTTC. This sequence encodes CASSYTGVYGYTF. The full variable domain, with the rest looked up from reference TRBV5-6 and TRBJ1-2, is DAGVTQSPTHLIKTRGQQVTLRCSPKSGHDTVSWYQQALGQGPQFIFQYYEEEERQRGNFPDRFSGHQFPNYSSELNVNALLLGDSALYLCASSYTGVYGYTFGSGTRLTVV.

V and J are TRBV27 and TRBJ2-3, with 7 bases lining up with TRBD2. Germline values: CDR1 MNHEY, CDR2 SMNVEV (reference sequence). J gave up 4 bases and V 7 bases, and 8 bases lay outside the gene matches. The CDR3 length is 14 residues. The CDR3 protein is CASTKQTSSDTQYF. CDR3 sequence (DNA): TGTGCCAGCACCAAACAGACTAGCTCAGATACGCAGTATTTT.

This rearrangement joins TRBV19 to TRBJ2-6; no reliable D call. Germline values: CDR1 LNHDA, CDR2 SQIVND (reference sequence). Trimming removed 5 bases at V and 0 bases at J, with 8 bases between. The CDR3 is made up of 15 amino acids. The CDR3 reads CASSWETSGANVLTF. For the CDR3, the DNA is TGTGCCAGTAGTTGGGAAACCTCTGGGGCCAACGTCCTGACTTTC.

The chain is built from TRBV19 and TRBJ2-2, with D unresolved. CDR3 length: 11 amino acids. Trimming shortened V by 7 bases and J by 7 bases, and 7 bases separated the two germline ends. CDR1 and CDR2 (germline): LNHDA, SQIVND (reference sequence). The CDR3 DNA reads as TGTGCCAGTACCCACTTCGGGGAGCTGTTTTTT. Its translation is CASTHFGELFF.

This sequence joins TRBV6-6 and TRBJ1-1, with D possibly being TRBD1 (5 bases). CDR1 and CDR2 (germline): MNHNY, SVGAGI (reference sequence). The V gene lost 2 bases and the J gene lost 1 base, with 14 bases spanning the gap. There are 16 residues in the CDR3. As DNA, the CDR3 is TGTGCCAGCAGTTACGGGGGGTCAGGAGGGAACACTGAAGCTTTCTTT. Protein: CASSYGGSGGNTEAFF.

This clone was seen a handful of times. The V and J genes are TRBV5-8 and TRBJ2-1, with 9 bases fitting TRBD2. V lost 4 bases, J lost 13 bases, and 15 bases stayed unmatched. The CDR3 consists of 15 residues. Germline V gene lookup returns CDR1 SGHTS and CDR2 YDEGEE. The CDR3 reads CASSRKVAGERTQFF. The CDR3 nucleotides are TGTGCCAGCAGCCGGAAAGTAGCGGGAGAGAGGACCCAGTTCTTC.

CDR3 DNA sequence: TGTGCCAGCAGCCGGGCGGTCGACTACGAGCAGTACTTC. Its translation: CASSRAVDYEQYF. This chain uses TRBV7-9 with TRBJ2-7; D is unresolved. V shed 5 bases and J shed 3 bases, with 11 bases lying between them. The CDR3 extends over 13 amino acids. CDR1 is SEHNR, CDR2 FQNEAQ, per germline (reference sequence).

The DNA for the CDR3 is TGTGCCAGCACCCTCGGGGGACAGCCTATCTATGGCTACACCTTC. This gives the protein CASTLGGQPIYGYTF. The rearrangement uses TRBV5-8 and TRBJ1-2; 7 nucleotides match TRBD1. This CDR3 contains 15 residues. Unmatched junction bases numbered 12, after V lost 6 bases and J lost 4 bases. Germline assignment: CDR1 SGHTS and CDR2 YDEGEE.

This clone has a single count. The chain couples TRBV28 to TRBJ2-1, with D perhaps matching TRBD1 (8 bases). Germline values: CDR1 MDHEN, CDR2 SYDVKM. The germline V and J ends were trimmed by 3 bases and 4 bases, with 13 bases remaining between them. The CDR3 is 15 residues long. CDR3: CASSLGGTGYNEQFF. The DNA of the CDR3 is TGTGCCAGCAGTTTGGGAGGGACAGGTTACAATGAGCAGTTCTTC.

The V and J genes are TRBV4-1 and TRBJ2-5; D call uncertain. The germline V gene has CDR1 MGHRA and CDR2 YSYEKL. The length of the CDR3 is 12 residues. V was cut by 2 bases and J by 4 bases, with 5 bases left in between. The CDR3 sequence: CASSQISETQYF. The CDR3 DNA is TGCGCCAGCAGCCAAATTTCAGAGACCCAGTACTTC.